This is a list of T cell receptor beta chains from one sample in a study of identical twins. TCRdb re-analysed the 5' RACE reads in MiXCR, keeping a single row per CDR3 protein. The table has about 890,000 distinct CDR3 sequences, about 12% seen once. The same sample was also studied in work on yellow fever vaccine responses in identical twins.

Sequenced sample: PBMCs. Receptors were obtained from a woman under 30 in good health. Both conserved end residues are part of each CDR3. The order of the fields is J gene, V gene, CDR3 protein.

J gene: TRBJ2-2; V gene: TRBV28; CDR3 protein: CASSLFRTSGWNTGELFF
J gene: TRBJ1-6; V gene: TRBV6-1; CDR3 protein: CASSEAGVYNSPLHF
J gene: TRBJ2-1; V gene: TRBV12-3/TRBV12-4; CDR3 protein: CASRGQVYNEQFF
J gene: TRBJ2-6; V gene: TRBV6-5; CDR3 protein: CASSYSGALVSGANVLTF
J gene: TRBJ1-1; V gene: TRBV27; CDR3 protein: CASSLNPAGTEAFF
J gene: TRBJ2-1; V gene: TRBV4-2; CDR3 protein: CASSQSGLEQFF
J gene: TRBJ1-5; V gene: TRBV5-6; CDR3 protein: CASSYATGNQPQHF
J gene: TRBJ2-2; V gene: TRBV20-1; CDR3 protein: CSARDGQGYTGELFF
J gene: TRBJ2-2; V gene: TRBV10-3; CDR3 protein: CAISESGGSSNTGELFF
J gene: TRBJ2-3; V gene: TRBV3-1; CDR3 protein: CASSQRIDTDTQYF
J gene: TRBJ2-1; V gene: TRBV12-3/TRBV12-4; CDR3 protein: CASRPLAGNNEQFF
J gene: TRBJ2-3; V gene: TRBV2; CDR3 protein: CASRLDGGGADTQYF
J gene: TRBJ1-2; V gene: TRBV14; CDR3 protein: CASSQDGTTASNYGYTF
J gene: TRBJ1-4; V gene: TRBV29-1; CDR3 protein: CSVSGSNNEKLFF